This TCR beta chain came from a study of cytomegalovirus exposure and HLA in healthy donors. Study findings and constraints: Later analysis suggested links between common viral pathogens and several top significant clusters. It has been reported that TCR beta sequences accurately predicted the HLA-A and HLA-B alleles of most subjects.

Trimming cost V 1 base and J 8 bases, with 12 bases left between them. Germline assignment: CDR1 SSHAT and CDR2 FNYEAQ (reference sequence). This CDR3 comprises 14 residues. In the PCR, 60 Vbeta and 13 Jbeta primers were used. The data were produced by immunoSEQ multiplex PCR, yet TCRdb's version contains in-frame clones alone and is incomplete. Here the sample spans over 200,000 clones, 82% being singletons. As regards this clone: Its cognate antigen is unknown.

The chain recombines TRBV7-7 with TRBJ2-1, with a tentative D call TRBD2 (6 bases). The TCR was taken from a middle-aged man in good health and CMV-seropositive. Sequenced material: PBMCs. DNA for the CDR3: TGTGCCAGCAGCTTAGGGCTAGCGATCGATGAGCAGTTCTTC. Residues: CASSLGLAIDEQFF.